The rows below give T cell receptor beta chains drawn from one sample of a study of T cells in tuberculosis. Data came from immunoSEQ multiplex PCR; TCRdb stores just in-frame clones and leaves some out. The sample records roughly 35,000 clones, 92% being singletons. The source material was PBMCs, sampled at tuberculosis diagnosis. These receptors were collected from an adult with tuberculosis. Some clones in this sample may be carry-over from other donors' samples. Each CDR3 is given with its conserved first and last residue. The order of the fields is V gene, clone size, D gene, CDR3 length, J gene, CDR3 protein, CDR3 DNA. A D gene is named only where the DNA matches it firmly. Size is omitted from some rows. Given values are once, few, many or a class for expanded clones.

>TRBV15|once|.|15|TRBJ1-1
CATSPILRRGSEAFF
TGTGCCACCAGCCCTATCCTGAGAAGGGGCTCTGAAGCTTTCTTT
>TRBV18|.|TRBD1|15|TRBJ1-2
CASSPEGTGGRGYTF
TGTGCCAGCTCACCGGAGGGGACAGGGGGCCGAGGCTACACCTTC
>TRBV12-2|.|.|15|TRBJ2-6
CASRWGVAGANVLTF
TGTGCAAGTCGCTGGGGGGTGGCTGGGGCCAACGTCCTGACTTTC
>TRBV7-2|.|TRBD1|15|TRBJ2-7
CASSLPRGLSYEQYF
TGTGCCAGCAGCTTACCCAGGGGGTTATCCTACGAGCAGTACTTC
>TRBV30|.|TRBD1|16|TRBJ1-3
CAGMGQTYSSGNTIYF
TGTGCCGGGATGGGACAGACATATTCCTCTGGAAACACCATATATTTT
>TRBV15|.|.|17|TRBJ1-3
CATSRDRGAFSGNTIYF
TGTGCCACCAGCAGAGATCGGGGGGCATTCTCTGGAAACACCATATATTTT
>TRBV5-1|.|.|14|TRBJ1-3
CASSLAGSGNTIYF
TGCGCCAGCAGCTTGGCAGGCTCTGGAAACACCATATATTTT
>TRBV6-1|.|.|15|TRBJ2-1
CASTRTVNSYNEQFF
TGTGCCAGCACCCGGACAGTCAATTCCTACAATGAGCAGTTCTTC
>TRBV9|once|.|14|TRBJ2-3
CASSVAPGGDTQYF
TGTGCCAGCAGCGTAGCTCCCGGGGGAGATACGCAGTATTTT
>TRBV2|.|.|14|TRBJ2-7
CAGKVGTQSYEQYF
TGTGCCGGAAAGGTCGGGACACAATCCTACGAGCAGTACTTC
>TRBV5-1|.|TRBD2|17|TRBJ2-5
CASSLEASGGAAETQYF
TGCGCCAGCAGCTTGGAGGCTAGCGGGGGGGCGGCAGAGACCCAGTACTTC
>TRBV5-6|.|TRBD1|14|TRBJ2-7
CASSYGQGRYEQYF
TGTGCCAGCAGCTACGGACAGGGTAGGTACGAGCAGTACTTC
>TRBV27|.|TRBD1|18|TRBJ2-3
CASSPRQGVRAGTDTQYF
TGTGCCAGCAGTCCCAGACAGGGGGTACGAGCGGGCACAGATACGCAGTATTTT
>TRBV11-2|once|.|12|TRBJ1-6
CASSPSLSTLHF
TGTGCCAGCAGCCCATCCTTGAGTACCCTCCACTTT
>TRBV29-1|.|.|13|TRBJ2-7
CSVEVGPDYEQYF
TGCAGCGTTGAAGTTGGACCCGACTACGAACAGTACTTC
>TRBV5-8|once|.|15|TRBJ1-5
CASSSFTLSNQPQHF
TGTGCCAGCAGCTCTTTCACTCTAAGCAATCAGCCCCAGCATTTT
>TRBV6-1|once|.|13|TRBJ1-2
CASSEGGTTGYTF
TGTGCCAGCAGTGAAGGGGGGACTACTGGCTACACCTTC
>TRBV9|.|.|15|TRBJ2-7
CASSPTVSAGYEQYF
TGTGCCAGCAGCCCAACCGTGTCGGCGGGTTACGAGCAGTACTTC
>TRBV6-1|.|.|13|TRBJ2-7
CASTWAETYEQYF
TGTGCCAGCACCTGGGCAGAAACCTACGAGCAGTACTTC
>TRBV6-1|.|TRBD2|18|TRBJ2-2
CASSERYGGALNTGELFF
TGTGCCAGCAGTGAACGGTACGGGGGGGCATTGAACACCGGGGAGCTGTTTTTT
>TRBV7-2|once|.|14|TRBJ1-1
CASSSPGAGTEAFF
TGTGCCAGCAGTTCCCCAGGGGCCGGCACTGAAGCTTTCTTT
>TRBV19|.|.|13|TRBJ1-2
CASSQREGYGYTF
TGTGCCAGTAGTCAGAGGGAGGGGTATGGCTACACCTTC
>TRBV19|.|TRBD1|14|TRBJ1-5
CASRTGVSNQPQHF
TGTGCCAGTAGAACAGGGGTGAGCAATCAGCCCCAGCATTTT
>TRBV14|.|.|18|TRBJ2-3
CASSQDPRLHRHTDTQYF
TGTGCCAGCAGCCAAGATCCTAGACTACACCGCCACACAGATACGCAGTATTTT
>TRBV5-1|.|TRBD2|13|TRBJ2-2
CASRGGGAGELFF
TGCGCCAGCCGTGGCGGGGGGGCCGGGGAGCTGTTTTTT
>TRBV4-2|.|.|19|TRBJ1-2
CATRGRIGGDNSGGYGYTF
TGTGCCACAAGAGGTAGAATAGGGGGGGATAACTCGGGAGGCTATGGCTACACCTTC
>TRBV19|.|.|13|TRBJ1-1
CATRGAGGTEAFF
TGTGCCACCCGCGGCGCGGGAGGCACTGAAGCTTTCTTT
>TRBV7-2|.|.|15|TRBJ1-1
CASSLQGSGDTEAFF
TGTGCCAGCAGCTTGCAGGGGAGTGGGGACACTGAAGCTTTCTTT
>TRBV10-2|.|.|14|TRBJ2-2
CASTSGAVPGELFF
TGCGCCAGCACCTCTGGGGCTGTCCCCGGGGAGCTGTTTTTT
>TRBV19|.|TRBD1|15|TRBJ1-2
CASSMGTGGNYGYTF
TGTGCCAGTAGTATGGGGACAGGGGGCAACTATGGCTACACCTTC
>TRBV2|.|.|15|TRBJ2-3
CASSLWQGSADTQYF
TGTGCCAGCAGTCTATGGCAGGGGTCGGCAGATACGCAGTATTTT